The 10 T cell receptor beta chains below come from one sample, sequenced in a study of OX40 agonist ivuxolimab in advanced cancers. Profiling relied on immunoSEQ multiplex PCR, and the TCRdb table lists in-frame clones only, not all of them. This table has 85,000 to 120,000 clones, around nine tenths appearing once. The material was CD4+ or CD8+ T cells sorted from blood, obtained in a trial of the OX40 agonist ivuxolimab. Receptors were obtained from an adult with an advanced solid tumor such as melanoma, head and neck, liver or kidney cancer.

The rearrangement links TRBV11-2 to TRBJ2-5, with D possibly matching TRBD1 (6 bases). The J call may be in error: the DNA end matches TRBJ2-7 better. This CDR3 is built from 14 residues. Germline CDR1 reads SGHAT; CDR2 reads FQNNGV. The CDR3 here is CASSSPGTPNEQYF. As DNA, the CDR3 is TGTGCCAGCAGCTCTCCCGGGACACCGAACGAGCAGTACTTC.

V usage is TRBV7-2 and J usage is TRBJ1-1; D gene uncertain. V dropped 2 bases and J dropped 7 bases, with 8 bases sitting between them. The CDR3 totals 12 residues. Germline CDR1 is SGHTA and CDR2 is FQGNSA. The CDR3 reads CASSLYGSEAFF. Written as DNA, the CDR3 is TGTGCCAGCAGCTTATATGGGAGTGAAGCTTTCTTT. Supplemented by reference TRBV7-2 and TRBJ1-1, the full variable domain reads GAGVSQSPSNKVTEKGKDVELRCDPISGHTALYWYRQSLGQGLEFLIYFQGNSAPDKSGLPSDRFSAERTGGSVSTLTIQRTQQEDSAVYLCASSLYGSEAFFGQGTRLTVV.

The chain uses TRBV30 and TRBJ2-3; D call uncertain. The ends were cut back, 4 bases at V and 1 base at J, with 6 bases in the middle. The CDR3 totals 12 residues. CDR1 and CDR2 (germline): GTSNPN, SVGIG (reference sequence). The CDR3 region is CAWNSGTDTQYF. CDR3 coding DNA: TGTGCCTGGAATTCGGGCACAGATACGCAGTATTTT. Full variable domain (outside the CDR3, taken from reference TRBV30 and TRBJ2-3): SQTIHQWPATLVQPVGSPLSLECTVEGTSNPNLYWYRQAAGRGLQLLFYSVGIGQISSEVPQNLSASRPQDRQFILSSKKLLLSDSGFYLCAWNSGTDTQYFGPGTRLTVL.

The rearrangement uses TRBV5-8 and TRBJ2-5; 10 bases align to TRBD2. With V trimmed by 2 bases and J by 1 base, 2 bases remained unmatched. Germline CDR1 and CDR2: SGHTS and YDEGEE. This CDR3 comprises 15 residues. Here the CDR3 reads CASSFVAGGQETQYF. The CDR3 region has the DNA TGTGCCAGCAGCTTCGTAGCGGGAGGCCAAGAGACCCAGTACTTC.

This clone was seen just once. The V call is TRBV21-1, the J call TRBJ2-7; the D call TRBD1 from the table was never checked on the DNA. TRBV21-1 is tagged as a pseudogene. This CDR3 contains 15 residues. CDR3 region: CASSQGGTGRYEQYF. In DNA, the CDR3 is TGTGCCAGCAGCCAAGGCGGGACAGGACGGTACGAGCAGTACTTC.

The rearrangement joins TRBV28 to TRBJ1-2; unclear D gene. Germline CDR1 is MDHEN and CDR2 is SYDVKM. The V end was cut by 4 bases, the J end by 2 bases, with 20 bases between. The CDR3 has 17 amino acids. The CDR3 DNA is TGTGCCAGCAGTTCCTTTGGGGTTGGGCTGGGGAACTATGGCTACACCTTC. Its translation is CASSSFGVGLGNYGYTF.

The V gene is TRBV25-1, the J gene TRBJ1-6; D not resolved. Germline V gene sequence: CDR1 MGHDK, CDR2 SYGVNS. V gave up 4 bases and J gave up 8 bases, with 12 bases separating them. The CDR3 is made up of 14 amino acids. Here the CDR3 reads CASSGTGMYSPLHF. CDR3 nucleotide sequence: TGTGCCAGCAGTGGGACCGGGATGTATTCACCCCTCCACTTT.

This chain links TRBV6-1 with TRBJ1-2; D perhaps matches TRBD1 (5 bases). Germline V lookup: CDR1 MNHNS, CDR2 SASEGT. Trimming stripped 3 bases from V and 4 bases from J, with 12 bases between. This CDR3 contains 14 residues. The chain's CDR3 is CASSDQQGPYGYTF. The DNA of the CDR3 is TGTGCCAGCAGTGATCAGCAGGGACCCTATGGCTACACCTTC.

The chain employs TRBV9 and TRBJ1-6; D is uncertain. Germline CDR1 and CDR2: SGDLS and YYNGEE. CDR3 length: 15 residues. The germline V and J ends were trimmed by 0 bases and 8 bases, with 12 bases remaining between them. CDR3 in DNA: TGTGCCAGCAGCGTAGGTGGGGTAATTGATTCACCCCTCCACTTT. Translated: CASSVGGVIDSPLHF.

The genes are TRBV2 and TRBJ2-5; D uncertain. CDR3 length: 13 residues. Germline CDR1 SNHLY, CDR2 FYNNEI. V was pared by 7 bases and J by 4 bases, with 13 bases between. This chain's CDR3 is CASTLPVLETQYF. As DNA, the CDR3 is TGTGCCAGCACCCTCCCGGTCTTAGAGACCCAGTACTTC.